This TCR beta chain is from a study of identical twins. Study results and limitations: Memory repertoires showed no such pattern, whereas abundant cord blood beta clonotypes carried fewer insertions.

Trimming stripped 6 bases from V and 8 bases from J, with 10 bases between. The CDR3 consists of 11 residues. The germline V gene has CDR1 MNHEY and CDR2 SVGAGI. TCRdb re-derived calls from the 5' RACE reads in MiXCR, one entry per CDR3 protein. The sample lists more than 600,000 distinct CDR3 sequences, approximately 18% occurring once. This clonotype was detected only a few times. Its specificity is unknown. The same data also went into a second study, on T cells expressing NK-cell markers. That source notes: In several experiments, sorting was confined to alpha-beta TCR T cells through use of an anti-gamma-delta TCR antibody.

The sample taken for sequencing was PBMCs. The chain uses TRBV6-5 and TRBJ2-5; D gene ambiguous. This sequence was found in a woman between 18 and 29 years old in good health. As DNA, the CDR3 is TGTGCCAGCAGGGGCGTCGGTACCCAGTACTTC. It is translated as CASRGVGTQYF.